Below, 25 T cell receptor beta chains from the same sample are listed, as sequenced in a study of shared clonotypes between healthy human individuals. Clones were read by immunoSEQ multiplex PCR, and TCRdb kept only the in-frame ones, dropping some. Seen here are 600,000 to 750,000 clones, roughly two thirds observed once, and the top ten hold less than 2%. The source material was memory CD4+ T cells sorted from blood. Specified subset: CD45RA-negative fraction. All receptors come from a woman aged 25 to 39 in good health.

This chain links TRBV10-3 with TRBJ2-7; 8 bases are a match to TRBD2. This CDR3 has 13 amino acids. Germline trimming cut 7 bases from V and 3 bases from J; bases unmatched to any gene: 5. CDR1 is ENHRY and CDR2 is SYGVKD in the germline V gene. The CDR3 bases are TGTGCCATCAACGAGCGGGAGAGCTACGAGCAGTACTTC. It codes for CAINERESYEQYF.

This sequence joins TRBV5-8 and TRBJ1-2, with 9 bases that match TRBD1. This CDR3 spans 15 amino acids. Per the germline V gene, CDR1 is SGHTS and CDR2 is YDEGEE. V trimming: 4 bases; J trimming: 7 bases; junction bases outside the gene matches: 11. CDR3 amino acids: CASSATGTGYGGYTF. In DNA form, the CDR3 reads TGTGCCAGCAGCGCAACCGGGACAGGGTATGGTGGCTACACCTTC.

The chain uses TRBV27 and TRBJ2-7; 12 bases agree with TRBD2. J lost 4 bases, V lost 6 bases, and 13 bases had no gene match. The CDR3 is made up of 17 amino acids. Germline lookup yields CDR1 MNHEY and CDR2 SMNVEV (reference sequence). CDR3 sequence reads: CASSRTLAGGPAYEQYF. The CDR3 DNA follows: TGTGCCAGCAGCCGGACACTAGCGGGAGGTCCAGCGTACGAGCAGTACTTC.

This chain connects TRBV11-2 to TRBJ2-2, with D possibly matching TRBD1 (5 bases). CDR1 and CDR2 (germline): SGHAT, FQNNGV. V lost 5 bases, J lost 6 bases, and 10 bases lay in between. The CDR3 contains 13 residues. In DNA form, the CDR3 reads TGTGCCAGCAGCCCCTGGACACCCGGGGAGCTGTTTTTT. Translating it yields CASSPWTPGELFF. The full variable domain, completed using reference TRBV11-2 and TRBJ2-2, is EAGVAQSPRYKIIEKRQSVAFWCNPISGHATLYWYQQILGQGPKLLIQFQNNGVVDDSQLPKDRFSAERLKGVDSTLKIQPAKLEDSAVYLCASSPWTPGELFFGEGSRLTVL.

The chain carries TRBV5-1 and TRBJ2-7; D not certain. Germline-derived CDR1 and CDR2 are SGHRS and YFSETQ. V was clipped by 0 bases and J by 2 bases, with 9 bases between them. This CDR3 region has 14 residues. CDR3 sequence (DNA): TGCGCCAGCAGCTTGGCGGCAGCCACCTACGAGCAGTACTTC. Translation: CASSLAAATYEQYF.

This chain joins TRBV1 and TRBJ2-3; the D segment call TRBD2 is taken from the table without a DNA check. TRBV1 counts as a pseudogene. The CDR3 has 16 amino acids. The CDR3 DNA follows: TGCACCAGCAGCCTGGTAGGGACCCTAGCGACAGATACGCAGTATTTT. Translation gives CTSSLVGTLATDTQYF.

The rearrangement joins TRBV7-2 to TRBJ2-1; 12 positions agree with TRBD2. After removal of 5 bases from V and 7 bases from J, the junction contained 15 bases not matched to a gene. The germline V gene encodes CDR1 SGHTA and CDR2 FQGNSA. The CDR3 has 18 amino acids. The CDR3 loop is CASSLRLAGAKLGNEQFF. CDR3 nucleotide sequence: TGTGCCAGCAGCCTCCGACTAGCGGGAGCCAAATTGGGGAATGAGCAGTTCTTC.

The rearrangement joins TRBV2 to TRBJ2-5; 12 positions agree with TRBD2. The CDR3 spans 14 residues. The V gene end was trimmed by 4 bases and the J gene end by 5 bases; junction bases not matched to a gene: 2. CDR1 is SNHLY and CDR2 is FYNNEI in the germline V gene. The CDR3 here is CASSGGLAGETQYF. CDR3 bases: TGTGCCAGCAGTGGGGGACTAGCGGGCGAGACCCAGTACTTC.

The V call is TRBV5-1, the J call TRBJ2-7; the match to TRBD1 covers 9 bases. V was clipped by 4 bases and J by 6 bases; unmatched bases: 8. The CDR3 length is 14 residues. In germline, CDR1 is SGHRS, CDR2 YFSETQ. CDR3 nucleotide sequence: TGCGCCAGCAGCCTCGGGACAGGGCCGTTCGAGCAGTACTTC. It translates to CASSLGTGPFEQYF.

There are many counts of this clone. V gene TRBV7-6 combines with J gene TRBJ1-5; D not certain. V was pared by 2 bases and J by 5 bases, with 10 bases between. Germline CDR1 is SGHVS and CDR2 is FNYEAQ. CDR3 length equals 14 residues. The CDR3 loop is CASSLTPRDQPQHF. The CDR3 nucleotides read TGTGCCAGCAGCTTAACCCCAAGGGATCAGCCCCAGCATTTT. The variable domain in full, completed from reference TRBV7-6 and TRBJ1-5, reads GAGVSQSPRYKVTKRGQDVALRCDPISGHVSLYWYRQALGQGPEFLTYFNYEAQQDKSGLPNDRFSAERPEGSISTLTIQRTEQRDSAMYRCASSLTPRDQPQHFGDGTRLSIL.

This chain connects TRBV18 to TRBJ2-1; no firm D call. V dropped 6 bases and J dropped 0 bases, with 15 bases sitting between them. Germline V gene data show CDR1 as KGHSH and CDR2 as LQKENI. This CDR3 has 16 residues. Written as DNA, the CDR3 is TGTGCCAGCTCCGCCCCGTCAACGGGCTCCTACAATGAGCAGTTCTTC. Residues: CASSAPSTGSYNEQFF.

The chain recombines TRBV19 with TRBJ2-5; D not certain. V was pared by 5 bases and J by 0 bases, with 7 bases between. The CDR3 totals 13 residues. CDR1 LNHDA and CDR2 SQIVND come from the germline V gene (reference sequence). The CDR3 DNA follows: TGTGCCAGTAGTCCTACCCACCAAGAGACCCAGTACTTC. Translated, it gives CASSPTHQETQYF.

The J gene is TRBJ2-2, the V gene TRBV27; maybe TRBD2 (5 bases). The V gene lost 7 bases and the J gene lost 1 base, with 13 bases spanning the gap. The CDR3 covers 15 residues. CDR1 and CDR2 from the germline V gene are MNHEY and SMNVEV (reference sequence). The chain's CDR3 is CASNQSGRNTGELFF. The DNA for the CDR3 is TGTGCCAGCAACCAAAGCGGAAGGAACACCGGGGAGCTGTTTTTT.

The chain links TRBV29-1 to TRBJ2-3, with D perhaps matching TRBD2 (5 bases). With 3 bases removed from V and 6 bases from J, the gap between germline ends came to 7 bases. The CDR3 runs 11 residues. Per germline, CDR1 SQVTM and CDR2 ANQGSEA. For the CDR3, the DNA is TGCAGCGTTGATACTAGTGATACGCAGTATTTT. Protein product: CSVDTSDTQYF.

This clone was detected only a few times. This sequence joins TRBV28 and TRBJ2-1, with D possibly being TRBD1 or TRBD2 (5 bases each). From germline, CDR1 is MDHEN and CDR2 SYDVKM. Trimming shortened V by 6 bases and J by 9 bases, and 18 bases separated the two germline ends. The CDR3 consists of 14 residues. CDR3: CASSAGSPTIEQFF. The CDR3 DNA is TGTGCCAGCAGCGCAGGGAGTCCTACAATTGAGCAGTTCTTC.

The chain links TRBV18 to TRBJ2-6; either TRBD1 or TRBD2 may fit D (6 bases each). CDR1 KGHSH and CDR2 LQKENI come from the germline V gene. The CDR3 contains 17 residues. V shed 0 bases and J shed 3 bases, with 12 bases lying between them. The CDR3 bases are TGTGCCAGCTCACCACCTGCCGGGGGCCATGGGGCCAACGTCCTGACTTTC. This encodes CASSPPAGGHGANVLTF.

This clone was counted only a few times. The rearrangement links TRBV5-1 to TRBJ2-3, with 9 bases aligning to TRBD1. Germline V gives CDR1 SGHRS, CDR2 YFSETQ. The V segment lost 4 bases and the J segment 5 bases; nucleotides outside the gene matches: 8. The CDR3 is 15 residues long. The CDR3 DNA sequence: TGCGCCAGCAGCACTGGGGACAGGGATGTAGATACGCAGTATTTT. The encoded protein is CASSTGDRDVDTQYF. Based on the CDR3 plus reference TRBV5-1 and TRBJ2-3, the full variable domain is KAGVTQTPRYLIKTRGQQVTLSCSPISGHRSVSWYQQTPGQGLQFLFEYFSETQRNKGNFPGRFSGRQFSNSRSEMNVSTLELGDSALYLCASSTGDRDVDTQYFGPGTRLTVL.

The rearrangement links TRBV11-3 to TRBJ1-1; 7 bases fit TRBD1. Germline V gene data show CDR1 as SGHNT and CDR2 as YENEEA. The CDR3 runs to 14 residues. J was trimmed by 1 base and V by 4 bases; bases with no gene match: 3. The CDR3 loop is CASSSGTANTEAFF. CDR3 bases: TGTGCCAGCAGCTCCGGGACAGCGAACACTGAAGCTTTCTTT.

This chain uses TRBV5-5 with TRBJ2-7; either TRBD1 or TRBD2 may fit D (5 bases each). Trimming left V 0 bases short and J 4 bases short, with 11 bases between. This CDR3 has 14 residues. The germline V gene encodes CDR1 SGHKS and CDR2 YYEKEE (reference sequence). The CDR3 coding sequence is TGTGCCAGCAGCTTGGCCGGGGCGGATTACGAGCAGTACTTC. Its translation is CASSLAGADYEQYF.

V and J are TRBV4-2 and TRBJ2-3; 11 bases agree with TRBD2. CDR1 is LGHNA and CDR2 is YNFKEQ in the germline V gene. Unmatched junction bases numbered 4, after V lost 0 bases and J lost 5 bases. The CDR3 loop spans 16 amino acids. CDR3 sequence (DNA): TGTGCCAGCAGCCAAGAACTAGCGGGAGCGTTAGATACGCAGTATTTT. As protein: CASSQELAGALDTQYF.

This clone was counted between two and nine times. The chain combines TRBV27 with TRBJ1-1, with 8 bases aligning to TRBD1. The CDR3 runs to 16 residues. Germline V gives CDR1 MNHEY, CDR2 SMNVEV (reference sequence). V gave up 5 bases and J gave up 5 bases; unmatched junction bases: 13. The CDR3 nucleotides are TGTGCCAGCAGTCCCGAGGGCAGGGGGCGCGAGACTGAAGCTTTCTTT. It codes for CASSPEGRGRETEAFF.

The chain combines TRBV30 with TRBJ2-1; the D is unclear. The CDR3 contains 15 residues. Germline lookup yields CDR1 GTSNPN and CDR2 SVGIG (reference sequence). Trimming took 2 bases from V and 0 from J, leaving 11 bases between them. The CDR3 nucleotides are TGTGCCTGGAGTAAGGCGGTTAGCTCCTACAATGAGCAGTTCTTC. Its protein is CAWSKAVSSYNEQFF. Full variable domain (remainder filled in from reference TRBV30 and TRBJ2-1): SQTIHQWPATLVQPVGSPLSLECTVEGTSNPNLYWYRQAAGRGLQLLFYSVGIGQISSEVPQNLSASRPQDRQFILSSKKLLLSDSGFYLCAWSKAVSSYNEQFFGPGTRLTVL.

The chain combines TRBV4-1 with TRBJ2-4; weak D call: TRBD2 (7 bases). The V gene lost 0 bases and the J gene lost 7 bases, with 19 bases spanning the gap. This CDR3 has 17 residues. Germline V gives CDR1 MGHRA, CDR2 YSYEKL. The chain's CDR3 is CASSQEGAGDGRNIQYF. As DNA, the CDR3 is TGCGCCAGCAGCCAAGAGGGGGCGGGAGATGGGCGCAACATTCAGTACTTC.

This clone was picked up one time. The rearrangement links TRBV5-1 to TRBJ2-2, with D possibly called TRBD1 or TRBD2 (5 bases each). CDR1 and CDR2 (germline): SGHRS, YFSETQ. This CDR3 comprises 15 residues. V was trimmed by 7 bases and J by 1 base, leaving 14 bases between them. The CDR3 nucleotides are TGCGCCAGCGGCCCCGGGACCGAGAACACCGGGGAGCTGTTTTTT. Translated, it gives CASGPGTENTGELFF. Full variable domain (remainder filled in from reference TRBV5-1 and TRBJ2-2): KAGVTQTPRYLIKTRGQQVTLSCSPISGHRSVSWYQQTPGQGLQFLFEYFSETQRNKGNFPGRFSGRQFSNSRSEMNVSTLELGDSALYLCASGPGTENTGELFFGEGSRLTVL.

The V call is TRBV7-2, the J call TRBJ2-2, with D uncertain. CDR1 SGHTA and CDR2 FQGNSA come from the germline V gene. The CDR3 covers 15 residues. The ends were cut back, 3 bases at V and 0 bases at J, with 8 bases in the middle. The CDR3 DNA follows: TGTGCCAGCAGCTTTACGCCGCCGAACACCGGGGAGCTGTTTTTT. It translates to CASSFTPPNTGELFF.